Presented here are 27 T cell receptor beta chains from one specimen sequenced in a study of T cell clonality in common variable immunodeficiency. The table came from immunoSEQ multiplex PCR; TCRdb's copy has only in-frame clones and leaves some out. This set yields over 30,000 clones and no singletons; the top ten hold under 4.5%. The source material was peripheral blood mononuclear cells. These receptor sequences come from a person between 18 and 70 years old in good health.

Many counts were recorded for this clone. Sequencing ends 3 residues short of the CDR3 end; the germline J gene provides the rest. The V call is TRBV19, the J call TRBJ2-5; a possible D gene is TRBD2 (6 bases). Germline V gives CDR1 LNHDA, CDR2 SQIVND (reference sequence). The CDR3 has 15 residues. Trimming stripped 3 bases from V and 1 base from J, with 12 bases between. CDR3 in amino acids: CASSIYGDFQETQYF. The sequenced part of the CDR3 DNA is TGTGCCAGTAGTATCTATGGGGACTTCCAAGAGACC.

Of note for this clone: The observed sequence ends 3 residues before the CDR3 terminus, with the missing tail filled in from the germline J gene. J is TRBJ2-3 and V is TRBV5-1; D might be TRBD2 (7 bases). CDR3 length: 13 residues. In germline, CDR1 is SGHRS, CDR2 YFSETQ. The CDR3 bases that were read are TGCGCCAGCAGCTCAAGGGGGGGGGAGACG. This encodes CASSSRGGET. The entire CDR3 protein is CASSSRGGETQYF.

This CDR3 reads CASSLGQEHYGYTF. Partial CDR3 DNA: TGTGCCAGCAGCTTAGGACAGGAGCACTATGGC. The chain joins TRBV7-9 to TRBJ1-2; possible D gene TRBD1, 6 bases. With the read ending 3 residues before the CDR3 end, the germline J gene is used to fill in that end. The germline CDR1 and CDR2 sequences are SEHNR and FQNEAQ (reference sequence). The CDR3 is made up of 14 amino acids. Trimming pared 1 base from V and 3 bases from J, leaving 9 bases between.

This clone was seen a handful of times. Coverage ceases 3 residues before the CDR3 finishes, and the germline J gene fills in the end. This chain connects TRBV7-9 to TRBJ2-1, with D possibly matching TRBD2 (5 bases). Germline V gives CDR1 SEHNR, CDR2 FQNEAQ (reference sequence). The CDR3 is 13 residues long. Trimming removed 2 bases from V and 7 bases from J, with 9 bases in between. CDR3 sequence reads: CASSLSKRNEQFF. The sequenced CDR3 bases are TGTGCCAGCAGCTTAAGTAAGCGGAATGAG.

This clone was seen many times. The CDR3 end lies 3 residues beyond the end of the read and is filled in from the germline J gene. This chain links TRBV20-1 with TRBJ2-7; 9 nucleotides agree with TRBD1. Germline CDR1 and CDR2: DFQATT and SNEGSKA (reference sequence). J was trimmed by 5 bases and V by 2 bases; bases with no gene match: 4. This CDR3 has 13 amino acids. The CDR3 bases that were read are TGCAGTGCTAGATCGGACAGGGGCAACGAG. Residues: CSARSDRGNE. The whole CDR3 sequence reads CSARSDRGNEQYF.

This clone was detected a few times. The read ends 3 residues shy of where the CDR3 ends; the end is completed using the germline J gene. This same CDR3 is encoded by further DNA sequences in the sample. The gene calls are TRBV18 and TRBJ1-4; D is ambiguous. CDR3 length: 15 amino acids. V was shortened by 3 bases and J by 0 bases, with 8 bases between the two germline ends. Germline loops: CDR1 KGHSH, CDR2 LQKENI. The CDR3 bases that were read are TGTGCCAGCTCACCGATCGGTGCAACTAATGAAAAA. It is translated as CASSPIGATNEK. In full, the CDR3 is CASSPIGATNEKLFF.

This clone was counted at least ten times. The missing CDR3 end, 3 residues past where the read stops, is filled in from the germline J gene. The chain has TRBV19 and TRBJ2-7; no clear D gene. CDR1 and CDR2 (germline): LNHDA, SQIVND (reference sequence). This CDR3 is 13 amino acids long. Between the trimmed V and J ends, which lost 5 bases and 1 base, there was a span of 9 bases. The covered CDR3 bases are TGTGCCAGTAGTGGTACACCTTCCTACGAG. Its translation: CASSGTPSYE. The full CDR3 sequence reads CASSGTPSYEQYF.

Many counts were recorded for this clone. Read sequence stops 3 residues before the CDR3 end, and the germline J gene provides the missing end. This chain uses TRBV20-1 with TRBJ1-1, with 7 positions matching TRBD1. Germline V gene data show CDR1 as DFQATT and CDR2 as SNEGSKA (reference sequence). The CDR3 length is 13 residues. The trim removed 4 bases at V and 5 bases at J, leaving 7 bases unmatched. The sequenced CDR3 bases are TGCAGTGCTACAACAGGGGTAGGGACTGAA. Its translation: CSATTGVGTE. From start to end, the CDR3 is CSATTGVGTEAFF.

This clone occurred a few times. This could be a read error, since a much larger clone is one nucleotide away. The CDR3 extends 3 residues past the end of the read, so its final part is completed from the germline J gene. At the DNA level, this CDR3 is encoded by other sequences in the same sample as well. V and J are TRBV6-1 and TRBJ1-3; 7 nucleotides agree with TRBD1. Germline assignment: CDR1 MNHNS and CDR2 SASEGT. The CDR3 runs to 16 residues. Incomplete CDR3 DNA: TGTGCCAGCAGTGGTGACAGGGCTCGGGGGGGACACACA. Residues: CASSGDRARGGHT. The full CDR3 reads CASSGDRARGGHTIYF.

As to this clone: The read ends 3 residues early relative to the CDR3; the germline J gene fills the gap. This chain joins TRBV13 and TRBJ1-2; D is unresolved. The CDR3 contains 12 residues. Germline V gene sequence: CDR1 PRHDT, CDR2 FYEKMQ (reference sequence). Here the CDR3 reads CASSLGSGGYTF. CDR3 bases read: TGTGCCAGCAGCTTAGGAAGCGGCGGC.

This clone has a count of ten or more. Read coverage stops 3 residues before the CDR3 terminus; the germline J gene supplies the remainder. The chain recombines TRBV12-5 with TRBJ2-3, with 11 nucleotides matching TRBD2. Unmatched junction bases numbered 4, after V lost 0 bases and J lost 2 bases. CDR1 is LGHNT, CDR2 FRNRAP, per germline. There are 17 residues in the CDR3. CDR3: CASGLVSGGAPTDTQYF. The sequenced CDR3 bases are TGTGCTAGTGGTTTGGTTAGCGGGGGGGCCCCCACAGATACG.

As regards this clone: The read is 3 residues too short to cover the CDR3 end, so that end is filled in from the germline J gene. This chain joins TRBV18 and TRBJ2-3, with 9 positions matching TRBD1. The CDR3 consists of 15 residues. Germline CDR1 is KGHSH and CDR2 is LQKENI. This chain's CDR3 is CASATGTGLDQPQYF. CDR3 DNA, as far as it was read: TGTGCCAGCGCAACCGGGACAGGGCTTGATCAGCCG.

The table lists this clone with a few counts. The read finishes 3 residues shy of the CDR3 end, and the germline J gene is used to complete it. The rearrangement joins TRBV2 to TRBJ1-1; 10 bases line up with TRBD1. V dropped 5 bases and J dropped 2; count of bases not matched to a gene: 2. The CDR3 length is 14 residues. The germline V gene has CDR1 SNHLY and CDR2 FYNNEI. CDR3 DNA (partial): TGTGCCAGCAGTAGGGACAGGGGCAACACTGAA. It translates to CASSRDRGNTE. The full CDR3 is CASSRDRGNTEAFF.

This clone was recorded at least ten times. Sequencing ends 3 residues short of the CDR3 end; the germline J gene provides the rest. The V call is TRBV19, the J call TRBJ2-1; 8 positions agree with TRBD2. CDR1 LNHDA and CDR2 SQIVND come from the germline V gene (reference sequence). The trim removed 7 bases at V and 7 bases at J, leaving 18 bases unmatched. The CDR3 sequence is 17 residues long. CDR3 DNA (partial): TGTGCCAGTATGCCGGGGTGGGCGGGAGGTGTGAAAAATGAG. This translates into CASMPGWAGGVKNE. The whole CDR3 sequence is CASMPGWAGGVKNEQFF.

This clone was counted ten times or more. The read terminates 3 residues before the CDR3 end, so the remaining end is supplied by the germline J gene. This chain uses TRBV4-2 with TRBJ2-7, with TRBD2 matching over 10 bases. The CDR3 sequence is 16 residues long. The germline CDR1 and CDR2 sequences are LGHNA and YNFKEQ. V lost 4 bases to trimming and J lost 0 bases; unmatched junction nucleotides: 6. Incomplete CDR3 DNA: TGTGCCAGCAGCCTCCCACGGACTAGCGGCTCCTACGAG. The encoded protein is CASSLPRTSGSYE. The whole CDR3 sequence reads CASSLPRTSGSYEQYF.

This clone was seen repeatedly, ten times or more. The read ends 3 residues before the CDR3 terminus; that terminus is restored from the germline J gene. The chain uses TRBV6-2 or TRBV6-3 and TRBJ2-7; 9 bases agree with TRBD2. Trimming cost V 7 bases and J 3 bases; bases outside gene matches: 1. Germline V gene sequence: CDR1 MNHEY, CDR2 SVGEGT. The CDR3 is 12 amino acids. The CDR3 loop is CASMREGYEQYF. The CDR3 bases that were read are TGTGCCAGCATGCGGGAGGGCTACGAG.

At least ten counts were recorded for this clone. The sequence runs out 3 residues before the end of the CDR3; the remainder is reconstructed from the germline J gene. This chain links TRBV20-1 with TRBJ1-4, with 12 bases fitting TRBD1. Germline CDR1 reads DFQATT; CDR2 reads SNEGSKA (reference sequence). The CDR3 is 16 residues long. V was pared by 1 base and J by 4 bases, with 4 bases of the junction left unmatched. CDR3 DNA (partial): TGCAGTGCTAGAGCCCGGGACAGGGGGCTTAATGAAAAA. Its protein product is CSARARDRGLNEK. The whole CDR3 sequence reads CSARARDRGLNEKLFF.

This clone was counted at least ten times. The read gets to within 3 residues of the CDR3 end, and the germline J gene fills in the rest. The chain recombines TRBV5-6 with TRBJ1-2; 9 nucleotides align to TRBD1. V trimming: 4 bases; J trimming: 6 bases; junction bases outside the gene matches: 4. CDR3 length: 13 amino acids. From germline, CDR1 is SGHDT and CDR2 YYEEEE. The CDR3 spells CASSRGTGNGYTF. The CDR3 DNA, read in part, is TGTGCCAGCAGCCGCGGGACAGGGAATGGC.

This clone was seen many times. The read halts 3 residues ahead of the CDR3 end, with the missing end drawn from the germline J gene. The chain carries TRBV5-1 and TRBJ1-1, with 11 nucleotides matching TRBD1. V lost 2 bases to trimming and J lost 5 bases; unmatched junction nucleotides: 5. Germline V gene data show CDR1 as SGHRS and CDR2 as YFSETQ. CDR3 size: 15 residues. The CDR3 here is CASSFGQGAKTEAFF. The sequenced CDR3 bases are TGCGCCAGCAGCTTCGGACAGGGGGCGAAAACTGAA.

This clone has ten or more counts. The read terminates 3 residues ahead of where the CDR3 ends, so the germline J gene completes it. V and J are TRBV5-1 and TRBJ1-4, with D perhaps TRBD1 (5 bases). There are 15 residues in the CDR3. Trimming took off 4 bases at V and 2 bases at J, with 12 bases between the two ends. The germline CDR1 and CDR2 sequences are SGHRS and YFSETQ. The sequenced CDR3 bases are TGCGCCAGCAGCCCGGGGGACCGGACTAATGAAAAA. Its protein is CASSPGDRTNEK. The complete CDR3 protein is CASSPGDRTNEKLFF.

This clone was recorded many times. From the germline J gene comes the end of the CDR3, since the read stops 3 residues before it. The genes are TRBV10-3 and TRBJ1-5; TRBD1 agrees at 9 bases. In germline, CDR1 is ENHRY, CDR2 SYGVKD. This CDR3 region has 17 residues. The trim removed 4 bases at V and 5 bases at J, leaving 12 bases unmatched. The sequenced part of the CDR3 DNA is TGTGCCATCAGTGGGGACAGGGACCCCAGAATATATCAGCCC. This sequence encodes CAISGDRDPRIYQP. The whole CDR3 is CAISGDRDPRIYQPQHF.

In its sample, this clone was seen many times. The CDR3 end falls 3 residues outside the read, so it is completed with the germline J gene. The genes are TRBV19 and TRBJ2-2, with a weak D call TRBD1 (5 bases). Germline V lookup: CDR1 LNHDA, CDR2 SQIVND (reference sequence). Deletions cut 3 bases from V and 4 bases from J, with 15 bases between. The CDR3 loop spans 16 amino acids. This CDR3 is CASSMRQGITTGELFF. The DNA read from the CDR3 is TGTGCCAGTAGTATGCGGCAGGGCATTACCACCGGGGAG.

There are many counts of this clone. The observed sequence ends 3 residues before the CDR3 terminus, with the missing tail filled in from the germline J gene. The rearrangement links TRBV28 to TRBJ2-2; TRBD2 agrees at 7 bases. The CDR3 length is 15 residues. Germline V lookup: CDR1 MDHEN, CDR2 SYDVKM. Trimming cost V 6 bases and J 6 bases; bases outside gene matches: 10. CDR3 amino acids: CASRPGRERSGELFF. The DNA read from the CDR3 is TGTGCCAGCAGACCCGGGCGGGAGAGGTCCGGGGAG.

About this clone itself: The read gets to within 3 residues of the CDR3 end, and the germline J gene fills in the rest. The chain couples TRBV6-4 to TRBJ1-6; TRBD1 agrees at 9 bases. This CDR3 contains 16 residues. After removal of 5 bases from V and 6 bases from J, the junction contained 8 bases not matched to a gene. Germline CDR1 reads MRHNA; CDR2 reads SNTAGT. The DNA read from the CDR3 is TGTGCCAGCAGTCCCACCCCGGGACAGGGTAATTCACCC. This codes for CASSPTPGQGNSP. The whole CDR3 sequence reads CASSPTPGQGNSPLHF.

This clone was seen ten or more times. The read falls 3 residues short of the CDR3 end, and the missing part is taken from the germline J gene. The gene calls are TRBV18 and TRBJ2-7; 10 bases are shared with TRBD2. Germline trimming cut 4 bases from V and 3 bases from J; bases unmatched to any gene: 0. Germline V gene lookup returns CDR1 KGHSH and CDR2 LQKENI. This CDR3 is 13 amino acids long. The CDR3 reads CASSRTSGYEQYF. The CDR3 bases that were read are TGTGCCAGCTCACGGACTAGCGGCTACGAG.

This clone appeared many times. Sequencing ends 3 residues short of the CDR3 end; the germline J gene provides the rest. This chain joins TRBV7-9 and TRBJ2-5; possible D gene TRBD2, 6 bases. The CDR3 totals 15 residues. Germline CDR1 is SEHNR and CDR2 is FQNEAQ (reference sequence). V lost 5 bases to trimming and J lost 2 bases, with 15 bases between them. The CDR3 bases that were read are TGTGCCAGCAGCCCAGGGACTGGGGGGCAAGAGACC. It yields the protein CASSPGTGGQET. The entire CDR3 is CASSPGTGGQETQYF.

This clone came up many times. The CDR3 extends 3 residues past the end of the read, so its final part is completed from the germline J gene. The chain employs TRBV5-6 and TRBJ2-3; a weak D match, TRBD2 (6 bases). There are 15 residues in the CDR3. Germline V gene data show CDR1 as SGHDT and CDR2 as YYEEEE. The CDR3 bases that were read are TGTGCCAGCAGCTGGACTTATGGGGGGAGAGAGACG. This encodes CASSWTYGGRET. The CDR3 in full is CASSWTYGGRETQYF.